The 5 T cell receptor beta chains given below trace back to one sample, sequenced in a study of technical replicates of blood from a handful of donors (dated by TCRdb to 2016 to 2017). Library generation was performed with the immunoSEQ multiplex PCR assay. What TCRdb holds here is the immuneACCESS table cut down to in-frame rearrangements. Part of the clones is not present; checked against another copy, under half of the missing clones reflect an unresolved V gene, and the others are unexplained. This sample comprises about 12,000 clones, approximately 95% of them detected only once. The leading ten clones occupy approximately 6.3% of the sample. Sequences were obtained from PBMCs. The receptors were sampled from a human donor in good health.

As DNA, the CDR3 is TGTGCCAGCAGCTTGGGGACTAGCGATGAGCAGTACTTC. Translation gives CASSLGTSDEQYF. The chain links TRBV7-6 to TRBJ2-7; 10 nucleotides align to TRBD2. V was pared by 3 bases and J by 7 bases, with 3 bases of the junction left unmatched. Germline lookup yields CDR1 SGHVS and CDR2 FNYEAQ. This CDR3 contains 13 residues.

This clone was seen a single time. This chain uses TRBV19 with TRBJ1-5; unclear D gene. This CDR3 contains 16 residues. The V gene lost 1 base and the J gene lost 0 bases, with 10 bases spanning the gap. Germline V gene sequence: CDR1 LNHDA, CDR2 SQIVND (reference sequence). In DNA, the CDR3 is TGTGCCAGTAGTATAGGGCAGGCGTATAGCAATCAGCCCCAGCATTTT. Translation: CASSIGQAYSNQPQHF.

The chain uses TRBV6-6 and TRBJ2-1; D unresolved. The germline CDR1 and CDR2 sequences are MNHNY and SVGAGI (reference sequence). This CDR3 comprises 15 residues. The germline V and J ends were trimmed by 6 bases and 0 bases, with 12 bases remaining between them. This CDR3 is CASRTDMASYNEQFF. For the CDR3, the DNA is TGTGCCAGCAGAACTGACATGGCCTCCTACAATGAGCAGTTCTTC.

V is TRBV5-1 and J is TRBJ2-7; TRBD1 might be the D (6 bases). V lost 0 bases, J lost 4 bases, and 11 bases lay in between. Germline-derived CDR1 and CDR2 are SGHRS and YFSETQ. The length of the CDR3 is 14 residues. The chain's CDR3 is CASSLEGQTYEQYF. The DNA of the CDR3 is TGCGCCAGCAGCTTGGAGGGACAAACTTACGAGCAGTACTTC.

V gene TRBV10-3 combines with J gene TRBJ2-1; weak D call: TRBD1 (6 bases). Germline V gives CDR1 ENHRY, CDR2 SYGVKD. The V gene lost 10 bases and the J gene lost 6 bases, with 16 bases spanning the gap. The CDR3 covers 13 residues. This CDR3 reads CATKGQAGNEQFF. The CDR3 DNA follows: TGTGCCACCAAGGGACAAGCAGGCAATGAGCAGTTCTTC.